One T cell receptor beta chain is described in this entry. The target antigen is unknown. This sample stems from a study of OX40 agonist ivuxolimab in advanced cancers. About the research overall: It was ivuxolimab, an agonistic anti-OX40 (CD134) antibody, that patients were treated with. Eligibility rules accepted prior anti-PD-1, anti-PD-L1 or anti-CTLA-4 therapy, and around 40% had some.

Sampled blood was obtained at baseline, cycle 4 day 1, and cycle 7 day 1. Germline V lookup: CDR1 GTSNPN, CDR2 SVGIG (reference sequence). CDR3 length: 11 amino acids. The germline V and J ends were trimmed by 3 bases and 7 bases, with 9 bases remaining between them. Study outcomes and limitations: In CD8+ T cells, expanded clones were on average more numerous than in CD4+.

The assay was immunoSEQ multiplex PCR, and TCRdb's table has in-frame clones only and misses some. The table lists more than 50,000 clones, 75% to 90% of them singletons. The sample consisted of CD4+ or CD8+ T cells sorted from blood, taken in a trial of the OX40 agonist ivuxolimab. V usage is TRBV30 and J usage is TRBJ2-5; D is undetermined. The source of this sequence is an adult with an advanced solid tumor such as melanoma, head and neck, liver or kidney cancer. CDR3 coding DNA: TGTGCCTGGAGCTACGCCGGGACCCAGTACTTC. Its protein is CAWSYAGTQYF.